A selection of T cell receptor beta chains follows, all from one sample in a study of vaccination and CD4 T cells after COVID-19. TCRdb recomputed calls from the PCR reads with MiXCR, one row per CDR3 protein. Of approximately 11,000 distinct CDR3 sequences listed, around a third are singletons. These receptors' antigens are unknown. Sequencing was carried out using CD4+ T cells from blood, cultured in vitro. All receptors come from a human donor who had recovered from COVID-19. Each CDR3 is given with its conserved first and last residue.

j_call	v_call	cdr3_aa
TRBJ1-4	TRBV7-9	CASIPGRTGGQAIF
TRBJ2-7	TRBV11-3	CASSAGLPGDGYEQYF
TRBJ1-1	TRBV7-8	CASSADTGFTEAFF
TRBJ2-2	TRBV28	CASSSAGELFF
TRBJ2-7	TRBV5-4	CASSQGFAYEQYF
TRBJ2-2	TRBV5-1	CASSLLANTGELFF
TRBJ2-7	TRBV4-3	CASSQRLAGDYEQYF
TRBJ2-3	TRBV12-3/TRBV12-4	CASSLGGTGTSTDTQYF
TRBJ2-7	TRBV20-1	CSALDLTSSYEQYF
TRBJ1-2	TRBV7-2	CASSLTGRYGYTF
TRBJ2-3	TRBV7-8	CASSLGPAGRTDTQYF
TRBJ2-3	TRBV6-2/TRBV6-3	CASSHRDVASTDTQYF
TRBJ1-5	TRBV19	CASSAQGGVEGQPQHF
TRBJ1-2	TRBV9	CASSATAIYGYTF
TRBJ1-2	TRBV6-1	CASRKTGDGGYTF
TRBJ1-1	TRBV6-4	CASSVRGGNTEAFF
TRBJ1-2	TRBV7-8	CASSPQGRGYTF
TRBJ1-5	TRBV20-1	CSVQHRQNQPQHF
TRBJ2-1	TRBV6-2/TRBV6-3	CASTERGRNNEQFF
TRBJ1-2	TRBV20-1	CSARDGANYGYTF
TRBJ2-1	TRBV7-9	CASSLLIRDLGYNEQFF
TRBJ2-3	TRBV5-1	CASSDPGQGAGDTQYF
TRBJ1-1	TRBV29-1	CSAEGGIEAFF
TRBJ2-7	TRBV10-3	CAISAGQGYEQYF
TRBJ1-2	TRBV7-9	CASSTDSANYGHTF
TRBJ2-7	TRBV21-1	CASSSGPPSYEQYF
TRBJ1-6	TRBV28	CASSFTGNYNSPLHF
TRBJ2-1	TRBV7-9	CASSLVGRGGPNEQFF
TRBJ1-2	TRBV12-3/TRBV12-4	CASSFQTGNGYTF